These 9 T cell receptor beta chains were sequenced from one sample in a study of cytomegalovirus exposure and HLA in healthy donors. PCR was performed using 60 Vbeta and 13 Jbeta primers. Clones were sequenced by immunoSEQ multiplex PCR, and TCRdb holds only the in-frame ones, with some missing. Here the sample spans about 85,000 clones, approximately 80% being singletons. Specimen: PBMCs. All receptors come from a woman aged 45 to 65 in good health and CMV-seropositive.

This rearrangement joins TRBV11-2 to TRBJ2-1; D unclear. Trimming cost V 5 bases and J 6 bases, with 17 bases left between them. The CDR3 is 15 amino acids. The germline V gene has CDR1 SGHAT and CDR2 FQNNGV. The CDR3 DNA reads TGTGCCAGCAGCCAAGTTGTCTCGCCAGGCAATGAGCAGTTCTTC. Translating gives CASSQVVSPGNEQFF.

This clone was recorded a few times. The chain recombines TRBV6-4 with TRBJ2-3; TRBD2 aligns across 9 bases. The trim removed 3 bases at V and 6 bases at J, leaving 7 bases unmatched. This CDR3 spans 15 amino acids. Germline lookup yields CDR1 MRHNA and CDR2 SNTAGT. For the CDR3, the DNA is TGTGCCAGCAGTGAGGCTAGCGGGGCCCGGGATACGCAGTATTTT. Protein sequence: CASSEASGARDTQYF.

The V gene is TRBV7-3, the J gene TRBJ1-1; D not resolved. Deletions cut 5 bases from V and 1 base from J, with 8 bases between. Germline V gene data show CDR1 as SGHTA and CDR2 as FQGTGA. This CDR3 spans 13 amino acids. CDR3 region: CASSATKNTEAFF. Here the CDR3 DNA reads TGTGCCAGCAGCGCGACAAAGAACACTGAAGCTTTCTTT.

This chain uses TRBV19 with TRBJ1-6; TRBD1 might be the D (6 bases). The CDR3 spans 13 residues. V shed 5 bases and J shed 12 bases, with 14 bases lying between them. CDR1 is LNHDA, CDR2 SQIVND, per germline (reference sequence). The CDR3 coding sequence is TGTGCCAGTAGTGCCCACAGGGATCAACCCCTCCACTTT. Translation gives CASSAHRDQPLHF.

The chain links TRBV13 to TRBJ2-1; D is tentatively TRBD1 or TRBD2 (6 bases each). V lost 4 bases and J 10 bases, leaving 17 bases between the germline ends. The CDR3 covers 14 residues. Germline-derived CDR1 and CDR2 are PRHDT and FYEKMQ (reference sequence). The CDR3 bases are TGTGCCAGCAGCTCAGGGGCTAGCGTGGGGGAGCAGTTCTTC. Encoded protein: CASSSGASVGEQFF.

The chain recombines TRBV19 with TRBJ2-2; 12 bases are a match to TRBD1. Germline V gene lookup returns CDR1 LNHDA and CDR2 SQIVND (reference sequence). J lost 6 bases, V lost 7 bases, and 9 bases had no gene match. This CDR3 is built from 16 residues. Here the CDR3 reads CASNPPGQGAAGELFF. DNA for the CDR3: TGTGCCAGTAATCCCCCGGGACAGGGGGCCGCCGGGGAGCTGTTTTTT.

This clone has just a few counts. The CDR3 here is CASSPHSSTDNEQFF. In DNA form, the CDR3 reads TGTGCCAGCAGCCCCCATTCCTCGACTGACAATGAGCAGTTCTTC. The gene calls are TRBV7-3 and TRBJ2-1; D not certain. V was cut by 5 bases and J by 5 bases, with 16 bases left in between. The CDR3 loop spans 15 amino acids. Per the germline V gene, CDR1 is SGHTA and CDR2 is FQGTGA.

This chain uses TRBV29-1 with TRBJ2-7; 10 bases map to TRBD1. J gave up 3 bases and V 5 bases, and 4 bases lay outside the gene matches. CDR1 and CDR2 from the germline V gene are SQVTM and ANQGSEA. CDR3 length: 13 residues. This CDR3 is CSVMTGGGYEQYV. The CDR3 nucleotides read TGCAGCGTTATGACAGGGGGCGGCTACGAGCAGTACGTC.

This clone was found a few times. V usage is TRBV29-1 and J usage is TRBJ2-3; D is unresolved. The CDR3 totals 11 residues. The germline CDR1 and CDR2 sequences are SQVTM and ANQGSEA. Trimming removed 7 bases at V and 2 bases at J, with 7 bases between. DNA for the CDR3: TGCAGCGCTTATAACACAGATACGCAGTATTTT. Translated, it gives CSAYNTDTQYF.